One and the same sample provided the 3 T cell receptor beta chains below, sequenced in a study of breast tumors, draining lymph nodes, adjacent tissues. TCRdb reprocessed the multiplex PCR reads via MiXCR and lists one record per CDR3 protein. The sample has roughly 80,000 distinct CDR3 sequences; approximately 19% are singletons. Samples came from axillary lymph nodes draining the breast cancer. The sequenced sample consisted of axillary lymph node tissue. Every receptor here comes from a female donor with breast cancer. Some clones in this sample may be carry-over from other donors' samples.

This clonotype was counted between two and nine times. The chain links TRBV28 to TRBJ2-3, with D maybe TRBD2 (5 bases). The germline V gene encodes CDR1 MDHEN and CDR2 SYDVKM. V was shortened by 6 bases and J by 8 bases, with 6 bases between the two germline ends. CDR3 length equals 10 residues. For the CDR3, the DNA is TGTGCCAGCAGCCGGGGTACGCAGTATTTT. Its translation is CASSRGTQYF.

A single count supports this clonotype. The rearrangement joins TRBV27 to TRBJ2-5; the D gene could be TRBD1 or TRBD2 (5 bases each). This CDR3 region has 16 residues. The germline V gene encodes CDR1 MNHEY and CDR2 SMNVEV (reference sequence). With 8 bases removed from V and 1 base from J, the gap between germline ends came to 20 bases. Here the CDR3 DNA reads TGTGCCAGCGCAAACTTCGTCGGGACGCCCCAAGAGACCCAGTACTTC. Translated, it gives CASANFVGTPQETQYF.

About this clonotype itself: A junction boundary mismatches the germline segment, possibly from a read error. DNA of the CDR3: TGTGCCAGCAGTTACCCCTCCCAACTAGCACTAACCTACAATGAGCAGCTCTTC. Translation gives CASSYPSQLALTYNEQLF. This chain uses TRBV6-6 with TRBJ2-1; possibly TRBD2 for D (6 bases). CDR1 is MNHNY, CDR2 SVGAGI, per germline (reference sequence). CDR3 length: 18 amino acids.